The entry below gives a single T cell receptor beta chain sequence along with its context. V lost 6 bases and J lost 0, with 15 bases in between. Germline loops: CDR1 MGHRA, CDR2 YSYEKL. The CDR3 length is 17 residues. Clones were sequenced by immunoSEQ multiplex PCR, and TCRdb holds only the in-frame ones, with some missing. This table has around 150,000 clones, around 92% appearing once. The data stem from a study of T cell responses to AZD1222 COVID-19 vaccine. The chain combines TRBV4-1 with TRBJ1-6; D gene ambiguous. Sequences were derived from peripheral blood, sampled 28 days after the second AZD1222 dose. This sequence originates from an adult who received the AZD1222 COVID-19 vaccine. The CDR3 spells CASSRELGSSYNSPLHF. CDR3 nucleotides: TGCGCCAGCAGTCGAGAATTGGGGAGCTCCTATAATTCACCCCTCCACTTT.